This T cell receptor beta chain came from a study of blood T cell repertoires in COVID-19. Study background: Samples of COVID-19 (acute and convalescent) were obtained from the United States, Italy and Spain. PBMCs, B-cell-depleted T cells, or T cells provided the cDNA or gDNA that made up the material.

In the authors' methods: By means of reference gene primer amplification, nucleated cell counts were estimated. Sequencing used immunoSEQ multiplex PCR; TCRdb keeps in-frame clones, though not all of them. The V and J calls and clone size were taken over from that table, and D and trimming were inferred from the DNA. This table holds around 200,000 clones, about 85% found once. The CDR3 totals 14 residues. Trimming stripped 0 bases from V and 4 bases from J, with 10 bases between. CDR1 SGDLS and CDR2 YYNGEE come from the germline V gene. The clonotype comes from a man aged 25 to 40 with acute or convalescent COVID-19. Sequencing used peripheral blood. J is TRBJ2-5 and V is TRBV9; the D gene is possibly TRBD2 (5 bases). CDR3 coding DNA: TGTGCCAGCAGCGTAGATCCCCGGGGAGAGACCCAGTACTTC. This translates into CASSVDPRGETQYF.